The 25 T cell receptor beta chains in this list originate from one sample, sequenced in a study of T cells in Graves' hyperthyroidism and ophthalmopathy. RNA transcripts gave rise to amplified TCR beta CDR3 regions. Researchers ran a first-round RT-PCR on the TCR CDR3 using the HTBI primer set. TCRdb used MiXCR to reprocess the multiplex PCR reads, holding one entry per CDR3 protein. The repertoire holds some 250,000 distinct CDR3 sequences, with 13% to 15% as singletons. Sequenced: blood. The origin of the receptors is a woman between 50 and 59 years old with Graves' hyperthyroidism that later progressed to Graves' ophthalmopathy.

This clonotype was seen at least ten times. The J gene is TRBJ2-3, the V gene TRBV10-3, with a weak D call TRBD1 (6 bases). This CDR3 is built from 13 residues. The germline CDR1 and CDR2 sequences are ENHRY and SYGVKD. The germline V and J ends were trimmed by 3 bases and 5 bases, with 9 bases remaining between them. CDR3 coding DNA: TGTGCCATCAGTGATATACAGGGAGATACGCAGTATTTT. Translation: CAISDIQGDTQYF.

In its sample, this clonotype was seen many times. The V call is TRBV5-1, the J call TRBJ1-1; no firm D call. Looked up from germline, CDR1 is SGHRS and CDR2 is YFSETQ. Trimming pared 1 base from V and 1 base from J, leaving 8 bases between. This CDR3 has 14 amino acids. Written as DNA, the CDR3 is TGCGCCAGCAGCTTGATGGCGGGGAACACTGAAGCTTTCTTT. Its translation: CASSLMAGNTEAFF.

There are a few counts of this clonotype. V gene TRBV6-1 combines with J gene TRBJ1-2, with 8 bases aligning to TRBD1. Germline-derived CDR1 and CDR2 are MNHNS and SASEGT. The CDR3 extends over 13 amino acids. The V and J ends lost 10 bases and 7 bases, in that order; junction bases with no gene match: 11. The CDR3 region has the DNA TGTGCCACCCGACAGGGGAGTCTTCCTGGCTACACCTTC. It translates to CATRQGSLPGYTF.

This sequence joins TRBV9 and TRBJ2-3, with D uncertain. The germline V gene has CDR1 SGDLS and CDR2 YYNGEE. V lost 3 bases, J lost 6 bases, and 8 bases lay in between. This CDR3 is built from 12 residues. The CDR3 DNA follows: TGTGCCAGCAGCGCGTACGTGGATACGCAGTATTTT. Translating gives CASSAYVDTQYF.

This sequence joins TRBV29-1 and TRBJ1-3; D is unresolved. Germline V CDR1 and CDR2: SQVTM, ANQGSEA. The CDR3 runs 15 residues. Trimming cost V 6 bases and J 2 bases, with 17 bases left between them. The CDR3 loop reads CSVSSVGSPGNTIYF. The DNA of the CDR3 is TGCAGCGTCTCGTCGGTGGGGTCCCCTGGAAACACCATATATTTT.

Ten or more counts support this clonotype. CDR3 sequence reads: CASSFKGGWQFF. The CDR3, as DNA: TGTGCCAGCAGTTTTAAGGGGGGATGGCAGTTCTTC. The chain uses TRBV27 and TRBJ2-1; D assignment may be TRBD1 or TRBD2 (6 bases each). Trimming left V 3 bases short and J 12 bases short, with 12 bases between. The CDR3 loop spans 12 amino acids. Germline V CDR1 and CDR2: MNHEY, SMNVEV (reference sequence).

A few counts support this clonotype. A much larger clone differs by one base, so this may be a read error. The gene calls are TRBV6-1 and TRBJ1-1; D call uncertain. The CDR3 is 12 residues long. Per germline, CDR1 MNHNS and CDR2 SASEGT. The CDR3 here is CASTFYYTEASF. CDR3 nucleotides: TGTGCCAGCACATTCTACTACACTGAAGCTTCCTTT.

This clonotype was seen at least ten times. The chain couples TRBV6-1 to TRBJ2-7; the match to TRBD1 covers 10 bases. Unmatched junction bases numbered 9, after V lost 3 bases and J lost 4 bases. The CDR3 is 16 amino acids. The germline V gene encodes CDR1 MNHNS and CDR2 SASEGT. The CDR3 bases are TGTGCCAGCAGTGAGGATGGGGACAGGGGAACTTACGAGCAGTACTTC. This codes for CASSEDGDRGTYEQYF.

At least ten counts were recorded for this clonotype. The V and J genes are TRBV28 and TRBJ2-1; TRBD1 matches 8 bases. The CDR3 is 14 amino acids. Germline V gene lookup returns CDR1 MDHEN and CDR2 SYDVKM. The J segment lost 6 bases and the V segment lost 7 bases, leaving 8 bases of the junction unmatched. The CDR3, as DNA: TGTGCCAGCAACTCGGGACAGGAACCCAATGAGCAGTTCTTC. It codes for CASNSGQEPNEQFF.

This clonotype has a count of ten or more. This rearrangement joins TRBV5-1 to TRBJ2-2, with a tentative D call TRBD2 (5 bases). This CDR3 contains 13 residues. Germline-derived CDR1 and CDR2 are SGHRS and YFSETQ. V was trimmed by 4 bases and J by 6 bases, leaving 10 bases between them. CDR3 bases: TGCGCCAGCAGCGAACTAGGGTCCGGGGAGCTGTTTTTT. This translates into CASSELGSGELFF.

In its sample, this clonotype was seen many times. V usage is TRBV7-9 and J usage is TRBJ2-1; D ambiguous. The CDR3 totals 13 residues. The germline V gene encodes CDR1 SEHNR and CDR2 FQNEAQ (reference sequence). V was trimmed by 6 bases and J by 0 bases, leaving 6 bases between them. This CDR3 reads CASSPSSYNEQFF. In nucleotides, the CDR3 is TGTGCCAGCAGTCCGAGCTCCTACAATGAGCAGTTCTTC.

V and J are TRBV5-6 and TRBJ2-7; D is ambiguous. The CDR3 has 13 amino acids. V lost 0 bases and J lost 2, with 6 bases in between. Germline V gene sequence: CDR1 SGHDT, CDR2 YYEEEE. The CDR3 DNA reads TGTGCCAGCAGCTTGGCCAATACCTACGAGCAGTACTTC. It yields the protein CASSLANTYEQYF.

This clonotype came up many times. V is TRBV12-3 or TRBV12-4 and J is TRBJ2-7; D is uncertain. With 3 bases removed from V and 3 bases from J, the gap between germline ends came to 12 bases. The CDR3 has 14 residues. CDR3 sequence reads: CASSFKSEVYEQYF. The CDR3 DNA follows: TGTGCCAGCAGTTTTAAGAGCGAAGTCTACGAGCAGTACTTC.

The sample holds many counts of this clonotype. The chain has TRBV7-9 and TRBJ2-7, with 9 nucleotides matching TRBD1. This CDR3 is 15 amino acids long. Germline CDR1 and CDR2: SEHNR and FQNEAQ (reference sequence). The V and J ends lost 5 bases and 2 bases, in that order; junction bases with no gene match: 7. This CDR3 reads CASSVTGGRAYEQYF. For the CDR3, the DNA is TGTGCCAGCAGCGTAACAGGGGGCAGGGCCTACGAGCAGTACTTC.

This clonotype was observed many times. The gene calls are TRBV6-1 and TRBJ1-4; D is ambiguous. The germline CDR1 and CDR2 sequences are MNHNS and SASEGT. There are 14 residues in the CDR3. The V gene lost 5 bases and the J gene lost 3 bases, with 10 bases spanning the gap. The CDR3: CASSNGGSNEKLFF. The CDR3 DNA is TGTGCCAGCAGTAACGGTGGATCTAATGAAAAACTGTTTTTT.

This clonotype was found a few times. This rearrangement joins TRBV10-2 to TRBJ1-4; weak D call: TRBD1 (5 bases). The CDR3 extends over 17 amino acids. V was pared by 4 bases and J by 2 bases, with 17 bases between. Germline V gene data show CDR1 as WSHSY and CDR2 as SAAADI. The DNA of the CDR3 is TGCGCCAGCAGTGTCGATCTACGACAGTACACTAATGAAAAACTGTTTTTT. Amino acids: CASSVDLRQYTNEKLFF.

The chain couples TRBV12-3 or TRBV12-4 to TRBJ2-6, with D perhaps being TRBD1 or TRBD2 (5 bases each). V lost 6 bases and J 1 base, leaving 10 bases between the germline ends. The CDR3 loop spans 15 amino acids. This CDR3 reads CASREGFSGANVLTF. CDR3 DNA sequence: TGTGCCAGCAGAGAGGGGTTTTCTGGGGCCAACGTCCTGACTTTC.

This clonotype has at least ten counts. This sequence joins TRBV6-6 and TRBJ1-5; D ambiguous. Between the trimmed V and J ends, which lost 0 bases and 5 bases, there was a span of 14 bases. Germline CDR1 and CDR2: MNHNY and SVGAGI (reference sequence). The CDR3 is made up of 16 amino acids. The CDR3 sequence is CASSYSKGLWYQPQHF. The CDR3 DNA is TGTGCCAGCAGTTACTCGAAAGGGCTATGGTATCAGCCCCAGCATTTT.

This clonotype was counted at least ten times. The rearrangement joins TRBV18 to TRBJ1-5, with 9 nucleotides matching TRBD1. V shed 6 bases, J shed 7 bases, and the junction held 4 bases outside the gene matches. There are 13 residues in the CDR3. Germline CDR1 and CDR2: KGHSH and LQKENI. The CDR3 region is CASSPDRGQPQHF. CDR3 bases: TGTGCCAGCTCGCCGGACAGGGGACAGCCCCAGCATTTT.

The J gene is TRBJ1-2, the V gene TRBV30, with 9 positions matching TRBD1. V was clipped by 4 bases and J by 8 bases; unmatched bases: 8. The CDR3 sequence is 13 residues long. CDR1 and CDR2 (germline): GTSNPN, SVGIG (reference sequence). In DNA, the CDR3 is TGTGCCTGGACCAGGGGACAGGGAGGGGGCTACACCTTC. As protein: CAWTRGQGGGYTF. The full variable domain, rest sourced from reference TRBV30 and TRBJ1-2, is SQTIHQWPATLVQPVGSPLSLECTVEGTSNPNLYWYRQAAGRGLQLLFYSVGIGQISSEVPQNLSASRPQDRQFILSSKKLLLSDSGFYLCAWTRGQGGGYTFGSGTRLTVV.

This clonotype was counted between two and nine times. The chain couples TRBV9 to TRBJ2-7; no definite D call. Trimming pared 4 bases from V and 3 bases from J, leaving 14 bases between. From germline, CDR1 is SGDLS and CDR2 YYNGEE. The CDR3 has 14 residues. CDR3 in DNA: TGTGCCAGCAGCCCTCGTCCCCCCTTCTACGAGCAGTACTTC. It is translated as CASSPRPPFYEQYF. Looking up the rest from reference TRBV9 and TRBJ2-7 gives the full variable domain: DSGVTQTPKHLITATGQRVTLRCSPRSGDLSVYWYQQSLDQGLQFLIQYYNGEERAKGNILERFSAQQFPDLHSELNLSSLELGDSALYFCASSPRPPFYEQYFGPGTRLTVT.

The sample holds many counts of this clonotype. V is TRBV12-3 or TRBV12-4 and J is TRBJ2-2, with a possible D match to TRBD2 (5 bases). V was cut by 8 bases and J by 6 bases, with 10 bases left in between. The CDR3 has 12 residues. The CDR3 DNA reads as TGTGCCAGCCGGCGGGCCCCCGGGGAGCTGTTTTTT. Amino acid sequence: CASRRAPGELFF.

This clonotype was recorded at least ten times. The V gene is TRBV6-5, the J gene TRBJ2-2, with 11 nucleotides matching TRBD2. Trimming took 0 bases from V and 4 from J; bases not matched to a gene: 1. The CDR3 consists of 16 residues. Germline loops: CDR1 MNHEY, CDR2 SVGAGI. As DNA, the CDR3 is TGTGCCAGCAGTTACTCACTAGCGGGAGCCACCGGGGAGCTGTTTTTT. This translates into CASSYSLAGATGELFF.

This chain links TRBV7-2 with TRBJ2-7; weak D call: TRBD2 (5 bases). V shed 0 bases and J shed 7 bases, with 13 bases lying between them. Germline CDR1 reads SGHTA; CDR2 reads FQGNSA. This CDR3 comprises 14 residues. CDR3 region: CASSLARLSGEQYF. CDR3 in DNA: TGTGCCAGCAGCTTAGCGCGGCTGTCGGGGGAGCAGTACTTC.

This rearrangement joins TRBV20-1 to TRBJ2-2, with D hard to call. Germline lookup yields CDR1 DFQATT and CDR2 SNEGSKA (reference sequence). The CDR3 spans 15 residues. V dropped 6 bases and J dropped 2 bases, with 16 bases sitting between them. The CDR3 protein is CSAPDLGPNTGELFF. Here the CDR3 DNA reads TGCAGTGCGCCTGACTTGGGCCCCAACACCGGGGAGCTGTTTTTT.